In its sample, the clone carrying this T cell receptor beta chain was seen a few times. The data stem from a study of CD8 T cells in ankylosing spondylitis. The CDR3 sequence is 14 residues long. Germline V gene lookup returns CDR1 LNHDA and CDR2 SQIVND (reference sequence). The ends were cut back, 3 bases at V and 7 bases at J, with 10 bases in the middle. MiXCR was run by TCRdb on the 5' RACE reads, yielding one entry per CDR3 protein. The data show 150,000 to 200,000 distinct CDR3 sequences, with roughly 34% seen just once and approximately 5.9% held by the top ten. Sequencing input: synovial fluid, either unsorted or a sorted T cell fraction (not recorded which). This chain connects TRBV19 to TRBJ1-6; maybe TRBD1 (5 bases). This clonotype originated in a male donor with ankylosing spondylitis. DNA of the CDR3: TGTGCCAGTAGTATCTCCGGGGCCAATTCACCCCTCCACTTT. The encoded protein is CASSISGANSPLHF.